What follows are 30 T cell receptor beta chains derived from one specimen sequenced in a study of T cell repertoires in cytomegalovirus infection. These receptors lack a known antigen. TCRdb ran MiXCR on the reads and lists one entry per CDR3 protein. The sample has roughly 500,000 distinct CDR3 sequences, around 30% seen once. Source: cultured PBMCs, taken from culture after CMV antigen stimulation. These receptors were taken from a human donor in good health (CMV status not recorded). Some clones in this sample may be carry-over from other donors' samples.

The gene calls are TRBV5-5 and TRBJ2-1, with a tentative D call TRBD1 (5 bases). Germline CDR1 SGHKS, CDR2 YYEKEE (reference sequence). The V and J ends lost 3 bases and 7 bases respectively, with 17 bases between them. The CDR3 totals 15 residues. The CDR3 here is CASSSLVRALNEQFF. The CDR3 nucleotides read TGTGCCAGCAGCTCTTTGGTCAGGGCCCTAAATGAGCAGTTCTTC.

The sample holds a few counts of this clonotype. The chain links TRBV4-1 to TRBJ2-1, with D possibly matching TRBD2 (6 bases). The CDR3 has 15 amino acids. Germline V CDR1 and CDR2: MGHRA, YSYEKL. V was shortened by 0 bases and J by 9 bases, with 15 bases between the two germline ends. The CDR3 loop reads CASSQEMGLGGEQFF. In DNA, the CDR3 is TGCGCCAGCAGCCAAGAGATGGGGTTGGGGGGTGAGCAGTTCTTC.

The CDR3 nucleotides read TGTGCTAGTGCTTACAACAATGAGCAGTTCTTC. Translated, it gives CASAYNNEQFF. The rearrangement links TRBV12-5 to TRBJ2-1; the D is unclear. Germline V gene lookup returns CDR1 LGHNT and CDR2 FRNRAP. The CDR3 is 11 residues long. Trimming pared 7 bases from V and 5 bases from J, leaving 6 bases between.

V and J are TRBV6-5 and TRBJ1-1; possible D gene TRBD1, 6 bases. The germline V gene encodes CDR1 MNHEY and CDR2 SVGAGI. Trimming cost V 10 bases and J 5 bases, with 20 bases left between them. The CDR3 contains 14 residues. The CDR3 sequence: CATGVGGWGTEAFF. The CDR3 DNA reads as TGTGCCACCGGGGTGGGGGGCTGGGGTACTGAAGCTTTCTTT.

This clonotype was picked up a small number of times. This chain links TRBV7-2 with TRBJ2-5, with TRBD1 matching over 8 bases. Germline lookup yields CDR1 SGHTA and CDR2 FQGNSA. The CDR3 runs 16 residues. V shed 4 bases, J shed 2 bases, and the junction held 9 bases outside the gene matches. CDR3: CASSSRTGNKQETQYF. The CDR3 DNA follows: TGTGCCAGCAGCTCAAGGACAGGGAATAAGCAAGAGACCCAGTACTTC.

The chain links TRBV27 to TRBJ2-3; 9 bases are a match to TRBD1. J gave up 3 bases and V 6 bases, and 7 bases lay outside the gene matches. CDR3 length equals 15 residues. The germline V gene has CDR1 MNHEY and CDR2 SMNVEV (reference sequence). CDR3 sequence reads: CASRDGQGRTDTQYF. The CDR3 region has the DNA TGTGCCAGCAGGGACGGACAGGGGCGAACAGATACGCAGTATTTT.

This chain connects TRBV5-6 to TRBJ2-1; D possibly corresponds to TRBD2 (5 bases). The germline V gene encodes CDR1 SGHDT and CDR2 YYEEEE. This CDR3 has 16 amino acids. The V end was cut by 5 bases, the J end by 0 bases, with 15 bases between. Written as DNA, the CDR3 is TGTGCCAGCAGTCGCACAGTAGGGAGCTCCTACAATGAGCAGTTCTTC. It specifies CASSRTVGSSYNEQFF.

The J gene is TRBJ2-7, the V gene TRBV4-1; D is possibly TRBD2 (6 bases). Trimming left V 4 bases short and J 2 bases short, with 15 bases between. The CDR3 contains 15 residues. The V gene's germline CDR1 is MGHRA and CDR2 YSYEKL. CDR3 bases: TGCGCCAGCAGCCTCGGCAGCGGGCGTACCTACGAGCAGTACTTC. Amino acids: CASSLGSGRTYEQYF.

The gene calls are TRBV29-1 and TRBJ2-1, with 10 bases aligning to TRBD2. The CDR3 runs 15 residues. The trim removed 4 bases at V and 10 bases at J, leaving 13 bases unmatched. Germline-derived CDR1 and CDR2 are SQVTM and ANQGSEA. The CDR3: CSVGTSGQSYGEQFF. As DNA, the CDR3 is TGCAGCGTTGGGACTAGCGGCCAAAGTTATGGCGAGCAGTTCTTC.

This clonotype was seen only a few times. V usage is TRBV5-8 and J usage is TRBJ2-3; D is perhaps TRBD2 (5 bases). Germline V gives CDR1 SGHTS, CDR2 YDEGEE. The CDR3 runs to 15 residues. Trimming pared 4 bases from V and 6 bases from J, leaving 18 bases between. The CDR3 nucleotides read TGTGCCAGCAGCCCGGGATGGCCCGGCGGCGATACGCAGTATTTT. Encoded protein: CASSPGWPGGDTQYF.

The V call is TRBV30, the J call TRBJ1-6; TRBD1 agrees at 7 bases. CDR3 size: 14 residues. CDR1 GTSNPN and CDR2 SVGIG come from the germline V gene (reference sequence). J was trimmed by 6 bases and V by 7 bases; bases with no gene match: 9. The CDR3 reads CAFLQGISNSPLHF. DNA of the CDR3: TGTGCCTTCCTACAGGGGATTAGTAATTCACCCCTCCACTTT.

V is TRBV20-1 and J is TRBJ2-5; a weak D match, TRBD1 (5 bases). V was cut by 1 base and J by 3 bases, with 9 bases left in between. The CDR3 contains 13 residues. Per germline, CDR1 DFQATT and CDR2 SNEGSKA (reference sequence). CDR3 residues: CSARGGGEETQYF. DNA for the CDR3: TGCAGTGCTAGAGGGGGCGGAGAAGAGACCCAGTACTTC.

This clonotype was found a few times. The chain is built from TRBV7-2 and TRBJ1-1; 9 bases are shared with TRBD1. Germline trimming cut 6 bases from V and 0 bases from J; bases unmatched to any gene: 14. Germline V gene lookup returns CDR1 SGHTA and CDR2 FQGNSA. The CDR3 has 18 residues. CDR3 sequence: CASSATTAGTGMNTEAFF. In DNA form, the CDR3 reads TGTGCCAGCAGTGCAACCACCGCTGGGACAGGGATGAACACTGAAGCTTTCTTT.

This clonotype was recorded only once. The CDR3 coding sequence is TGCGCCAGCAGCCAAGTCGGACTAGGGGTAGATACGCAGTATTTT. It yields the protein CASSQVGLGVDTQYF. The chain couples TRBV4-1 to TRBJ2-3, with 7 positions matching TRBD2. CDR1 is MGHRA and CDR2 is YSYEKL in the germline V gene. J gave up 5 bases and V 1 base, and 6 bases lay outside the gene matches. The CDR3 extends over 15 amino acids.

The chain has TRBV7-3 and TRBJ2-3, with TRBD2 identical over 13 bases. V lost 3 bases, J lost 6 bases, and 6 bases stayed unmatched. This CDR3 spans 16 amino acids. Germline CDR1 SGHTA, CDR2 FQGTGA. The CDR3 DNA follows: TGTGCCAGCAGCTTGCAACCGGGACTAGCGGGGGATACGCAGTATTTT. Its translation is CASSLQPGLAGDTQYF.

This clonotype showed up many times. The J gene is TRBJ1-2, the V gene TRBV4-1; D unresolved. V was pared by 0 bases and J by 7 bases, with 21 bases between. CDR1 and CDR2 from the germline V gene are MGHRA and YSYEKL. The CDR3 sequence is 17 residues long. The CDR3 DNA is TGCGCCAGCAGCCAAGAATCTCGTATCGGGTTATATGGTGGCTACACCTTC. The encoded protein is CASSQESRIGLYGGYTF.

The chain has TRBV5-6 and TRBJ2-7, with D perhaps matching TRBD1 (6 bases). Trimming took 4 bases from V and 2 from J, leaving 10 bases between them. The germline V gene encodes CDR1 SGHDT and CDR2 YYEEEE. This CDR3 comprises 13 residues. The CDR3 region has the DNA TGTGCCAGCAGCCCACAGGGAACCTACGAGCAGTACGTC. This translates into CASSPQGTYEQYV.

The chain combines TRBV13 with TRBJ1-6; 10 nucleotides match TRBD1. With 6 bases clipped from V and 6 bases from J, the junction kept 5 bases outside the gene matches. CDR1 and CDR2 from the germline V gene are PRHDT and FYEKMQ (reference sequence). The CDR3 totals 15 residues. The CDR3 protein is CASRPRTGGNSPLHF. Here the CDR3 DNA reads TGTGCCAGCAGACCTCGGACAGGGGGTAATTCACCCCTCCACTTT.

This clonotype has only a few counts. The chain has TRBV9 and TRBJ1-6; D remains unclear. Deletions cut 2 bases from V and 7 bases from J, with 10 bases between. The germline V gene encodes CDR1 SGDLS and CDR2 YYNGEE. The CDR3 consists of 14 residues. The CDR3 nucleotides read TGTGCCAGCAGCGTCCTAGTTAACAATTCACCCCTCCACTTT. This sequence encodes CASSVLVNNSPLHF.

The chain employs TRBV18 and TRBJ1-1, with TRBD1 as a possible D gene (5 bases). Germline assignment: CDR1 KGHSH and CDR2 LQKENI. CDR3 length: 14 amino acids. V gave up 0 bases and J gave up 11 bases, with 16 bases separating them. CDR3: CASSPPATSGSAFF. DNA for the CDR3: TGTGCCAGCTCACCACCGGCCACCTCAGGGAGTGCTTTCTTT.

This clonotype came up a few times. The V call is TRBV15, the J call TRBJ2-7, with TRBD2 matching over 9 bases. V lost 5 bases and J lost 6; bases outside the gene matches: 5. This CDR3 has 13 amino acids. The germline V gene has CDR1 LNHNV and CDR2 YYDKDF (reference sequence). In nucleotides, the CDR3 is TGTGCCACCAGCGCCCTGACTAGCGGCGAGCAGTACTTC. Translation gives CATSALTSGEQYF.

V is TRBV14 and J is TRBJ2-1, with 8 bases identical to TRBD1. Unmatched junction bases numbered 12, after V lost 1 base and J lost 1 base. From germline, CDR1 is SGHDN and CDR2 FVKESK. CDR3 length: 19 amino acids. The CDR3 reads CASSQVGQGAGVSYNEQFF. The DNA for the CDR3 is TGTGCCAGCAGCCAAGTGGGGCAGGGGGCCGGGGTGTCCTACAATGAGCAGTTCTTC.

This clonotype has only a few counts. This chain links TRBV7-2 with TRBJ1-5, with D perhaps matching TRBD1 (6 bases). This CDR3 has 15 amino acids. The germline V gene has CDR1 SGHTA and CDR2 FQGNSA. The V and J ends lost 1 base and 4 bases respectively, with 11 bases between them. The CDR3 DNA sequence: TGTGCCAGCAGCTTAGGTCAGGGGTGGAATCAGCCCCAGCATTTT. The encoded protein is CASSLGQGWNQPQHF. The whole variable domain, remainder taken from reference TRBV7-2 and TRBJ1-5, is GAGVSQSPSNKVTEKGKDVELRCDPISGHTALYWYRQSLGQGLEFLIYFQGNSAPDKSGLPSDRFSAERTGGSVSTLTIQRTQQEDSAVYLCASSLGQGWNQPQHFGDGTRLSIL.

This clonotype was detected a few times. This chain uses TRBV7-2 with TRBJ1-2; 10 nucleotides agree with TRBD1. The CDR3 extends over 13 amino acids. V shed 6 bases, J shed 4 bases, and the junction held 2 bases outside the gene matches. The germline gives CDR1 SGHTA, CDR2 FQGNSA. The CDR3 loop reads CASRGTGAYGYTF. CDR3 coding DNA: TGTGCCAGCAGAGGGACAGGGGCCTATGGCTACACCTTC.

The CDR3 coding sequence is TGTGCCAGCAGTTTAACACAAGGCTACACCTTC. Translating gives CASSLTQGYTF. The V gene is TRBV28, the J gene TRBJ1-2; unclear D gene. The CDR3 runs to 11 residues. CDR1 MDHEN and CDR2 SYDVKM come from the germline V gene. Between the trimmed V and J ends, which lost 2 bases and 8 bases, there was a span of 6 bases.

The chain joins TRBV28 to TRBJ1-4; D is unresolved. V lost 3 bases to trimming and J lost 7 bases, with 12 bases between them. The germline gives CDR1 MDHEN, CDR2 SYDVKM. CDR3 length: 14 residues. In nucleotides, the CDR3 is TGTGCCAGCAGTTTCCCAGGCTTTGGTGAAAAACTGTTTTTT. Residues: CASSFPGFGEKLFF.

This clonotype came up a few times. This chain's CDR3 is CASSEGWGLSADTQYF. The CDR3 DNA follows: TGTGCCAGCAGTGAGGGTTGGGGGCTTTCGGCAGATACGCAGTATTTT. The V call is TRBV6-1, the J call TRBJ2-3, with D possibly matching TRBD1 (6 bases). The germline gives CDR1 MNHNS, CDR2 SASEGT. The germline V and J ends were trimmed by 3 bases and 4 bases, with 17 bases remaining between them. The CDR3 length is 16 residues.

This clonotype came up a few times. The CDR3 reads CSASGQEGNNYGYTF. As DNA, the CDR3 is TGCAGTGCTAGTGGCCAAGAGGGGAATAACTATGGCTACACCTTC. The V and J genes are TRBV20-1 and TRBJ1-2; D perhaps matches TRBD1 (5 bases). Germline V lookup: CDR1 DFQATT, CDR2 SNEGSKA (reference sequence). Trimming cost V 3 bases and J 1 base, with 15 bases left between them. This CDR3 contains 15 residues.

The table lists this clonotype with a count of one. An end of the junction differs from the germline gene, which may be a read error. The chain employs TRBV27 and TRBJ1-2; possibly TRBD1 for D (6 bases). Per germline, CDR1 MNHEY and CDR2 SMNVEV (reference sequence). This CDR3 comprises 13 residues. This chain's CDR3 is CASSLSGTPTWTF. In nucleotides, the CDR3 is TGTGCCAGCAGCTTATCCGGGACACCGACTTGGACCTTC.

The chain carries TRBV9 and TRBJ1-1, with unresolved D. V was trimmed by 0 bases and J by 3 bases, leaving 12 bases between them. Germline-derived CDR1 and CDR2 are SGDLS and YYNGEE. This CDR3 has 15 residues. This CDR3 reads CASSVVRRWDTEAFF. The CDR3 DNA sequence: TGTGCCAGCAGCGTAGTCCGGCGGTGGGACACTGAAGCTTTCTTT.